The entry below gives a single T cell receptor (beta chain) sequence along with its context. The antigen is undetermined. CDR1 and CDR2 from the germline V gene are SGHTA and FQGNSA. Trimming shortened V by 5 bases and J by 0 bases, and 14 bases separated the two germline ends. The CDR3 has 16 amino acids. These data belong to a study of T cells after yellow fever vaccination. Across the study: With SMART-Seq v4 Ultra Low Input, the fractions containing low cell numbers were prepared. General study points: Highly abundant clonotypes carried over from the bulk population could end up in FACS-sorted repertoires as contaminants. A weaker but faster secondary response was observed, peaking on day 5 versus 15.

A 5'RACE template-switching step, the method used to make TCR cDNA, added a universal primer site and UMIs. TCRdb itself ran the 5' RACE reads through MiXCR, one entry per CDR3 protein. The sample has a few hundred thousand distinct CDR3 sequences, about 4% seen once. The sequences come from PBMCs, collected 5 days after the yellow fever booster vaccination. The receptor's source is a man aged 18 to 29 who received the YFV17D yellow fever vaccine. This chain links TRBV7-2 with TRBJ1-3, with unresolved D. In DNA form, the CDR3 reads TGTGCCAGCAGCCCTACTGTCCCGAGCTCTGGAAACACCATATATTTT. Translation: CASSPTVPSSGNTIYF.